There are many counts of the clone carrying this T cell receptor beta chain. What it binds is unknown. The germline CDR1 and CDR2 sequences are SGHRS and YFSETQ. V was cut by 0 bases and J by 8 bases, with 14 bases left in between. The CDR3 totals 14 residues. TCRdb reprocessed the 5' RACE reads with MiXCR, giving one entry per CDR3 protein. Of roughly 41,000 distinct CDR3 sequences listed, about 2% are singletons. This record belongs to a study of neurological immune-mediated disorders. Study-wide results and caveats: The highest TCR clonal expansion occurred in HTLV-1-associated myelopathy; multiple sclerosis fell below healthy controls.

The sequence derives from a woman aged 40 to 50 with multiple sclerosis. The chain joins TRBV5-1 to TRBJ1-2, with D hard to call. Sample: PBMCs. In DNA, the CDR3 is TGCGCCAGCAGCTTGGGGACGGTCCTCGGGGGCTACACCTTC. Protein: CASSLGTVLGGYTF. Based on the CDR3 plus reference TRBV5-1 and TRBJ1-2, the full variable domain is KAGVTQTPRYLIKTRGQQVTLSCSPISGHRSVSWYQQTPGQGLQFLFEYFSETQRNKGNFPGRFSGRQFSNSRSEMNVSTLELGDSALYLCASSLGTVLGGYTFGSGTRLTVV.